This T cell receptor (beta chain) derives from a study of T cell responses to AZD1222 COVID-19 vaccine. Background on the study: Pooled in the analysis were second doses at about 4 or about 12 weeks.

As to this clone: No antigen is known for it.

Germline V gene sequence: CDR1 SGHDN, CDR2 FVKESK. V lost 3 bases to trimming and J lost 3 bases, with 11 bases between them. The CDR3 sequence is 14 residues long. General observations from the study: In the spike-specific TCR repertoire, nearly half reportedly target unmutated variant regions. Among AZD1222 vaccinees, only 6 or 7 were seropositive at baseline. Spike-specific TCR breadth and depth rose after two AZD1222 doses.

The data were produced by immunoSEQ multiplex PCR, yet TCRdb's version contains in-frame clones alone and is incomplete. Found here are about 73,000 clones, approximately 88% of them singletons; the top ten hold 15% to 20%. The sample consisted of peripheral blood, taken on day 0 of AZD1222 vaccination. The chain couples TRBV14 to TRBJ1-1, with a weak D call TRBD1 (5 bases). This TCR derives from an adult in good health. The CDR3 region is CASSHLGRYTEAFF. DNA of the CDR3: TGTGCCAGCAGCCACTTGGGGCGATACACTGAAGCTTTCTTT.